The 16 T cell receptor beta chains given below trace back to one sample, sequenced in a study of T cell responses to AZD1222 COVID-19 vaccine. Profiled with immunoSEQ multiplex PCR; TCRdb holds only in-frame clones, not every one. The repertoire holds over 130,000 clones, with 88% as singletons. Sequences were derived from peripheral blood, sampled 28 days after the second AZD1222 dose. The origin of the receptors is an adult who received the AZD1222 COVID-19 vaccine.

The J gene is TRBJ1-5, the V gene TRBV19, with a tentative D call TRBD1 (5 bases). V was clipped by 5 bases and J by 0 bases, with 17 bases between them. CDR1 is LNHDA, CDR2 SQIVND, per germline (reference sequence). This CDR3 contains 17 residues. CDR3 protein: CASSGQGLGYSNQPQHF. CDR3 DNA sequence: TGTGCCAGTAGTGGGCAGGGTCTAGGGTATAGCAATCAGCCCCAGCATTTT.

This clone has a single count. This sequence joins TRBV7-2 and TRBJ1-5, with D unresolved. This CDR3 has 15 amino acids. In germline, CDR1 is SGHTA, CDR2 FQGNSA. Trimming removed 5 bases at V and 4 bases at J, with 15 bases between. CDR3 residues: CASSLGPRGNQPQHF. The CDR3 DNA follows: TGTGCCAGCAGCCTCGGACCCCGAGGGAATCAGCCCCAGCATTTT. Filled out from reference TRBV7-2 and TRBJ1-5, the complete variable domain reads GAGVSQSPSNKVTEKGKDVELRCDPISGHTALYWYRQSLGQGLEFLIYFQGNSAPDKSGLPSDRFSAERTGGSVSTLTIQRTQQEDSAVYLCASSLGPRGNQPQHFGDGTRLSIL.

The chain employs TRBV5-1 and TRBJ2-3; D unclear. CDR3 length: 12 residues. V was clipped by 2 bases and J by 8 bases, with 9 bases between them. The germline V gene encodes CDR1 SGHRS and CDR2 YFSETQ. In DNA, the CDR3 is TGCGCCAGCAGCTTAGGTTCAGCTACGCAGTATTTT. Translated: CASSLGSATQYF.

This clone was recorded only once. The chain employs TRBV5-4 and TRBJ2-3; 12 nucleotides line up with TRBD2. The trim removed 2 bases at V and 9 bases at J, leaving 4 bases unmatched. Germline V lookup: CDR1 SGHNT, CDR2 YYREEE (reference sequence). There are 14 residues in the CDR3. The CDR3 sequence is CASSFRLAGDTQYF. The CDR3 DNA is TGTGCCAGCAGCTTCCGACTAGCGGGAGACACGCAGTATTTT.

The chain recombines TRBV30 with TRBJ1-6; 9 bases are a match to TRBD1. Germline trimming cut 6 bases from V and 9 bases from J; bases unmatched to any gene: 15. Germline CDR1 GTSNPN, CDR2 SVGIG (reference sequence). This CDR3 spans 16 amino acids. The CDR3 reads CACPPGQGTGSSPLHF. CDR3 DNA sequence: TGTGCCTGCCCCCCGGGACAGGGAACCGGGAGTTCACCCCTCCACTTT. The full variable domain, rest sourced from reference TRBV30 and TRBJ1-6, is SQTIHQWPATLVQPVGSPLSLECTVEGTSNPNLYWYRQAAGRGLQLLFYSVGIGQISSEVPQNLSASRPQDRQFILSSKKLLLSDSGFYLCACPPGQGTGSSPLHFGNGTRLTVT.

Here the CDR3 reads CASSLTAGGNTEAFF. As DNA, the CDR3 is TGTGCCAGCAGCTTAACCGCGGGCGGTAACACTGAAGCTTTCTTT. The V and J genes are TRBV7-3 and TRBJ1-1; D gene unclear. V lost 0 bases and J lost 2, with 10 bases in between. Germline V gene data show CDR1 as SGHTA and CDR2 as FQGTGA. The CDR3 covers 15 residues.

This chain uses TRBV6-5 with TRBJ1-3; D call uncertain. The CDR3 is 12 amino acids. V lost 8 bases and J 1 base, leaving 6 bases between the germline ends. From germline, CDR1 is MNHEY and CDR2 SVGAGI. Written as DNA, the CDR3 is TGTGCCAGCTTGGATTCTGGAAACACCATATATTTT. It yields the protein CASLDSGNTIYF.

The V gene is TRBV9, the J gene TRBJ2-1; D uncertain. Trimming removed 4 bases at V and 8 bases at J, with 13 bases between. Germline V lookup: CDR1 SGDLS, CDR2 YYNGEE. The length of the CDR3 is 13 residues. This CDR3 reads CASSITTFHEQFF. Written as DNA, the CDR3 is TGTGCCAGCAGCATTACAACGTTTCATGAGCAGTTCTTC.

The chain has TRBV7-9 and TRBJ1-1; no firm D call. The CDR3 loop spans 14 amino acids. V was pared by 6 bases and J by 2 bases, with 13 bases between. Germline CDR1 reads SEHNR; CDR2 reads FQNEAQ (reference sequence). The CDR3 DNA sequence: TGTGCCAGCAGAGGACCAGGATCAAACACTGAAGCTTTCTTT. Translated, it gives CASRGPGSNTEAFF.

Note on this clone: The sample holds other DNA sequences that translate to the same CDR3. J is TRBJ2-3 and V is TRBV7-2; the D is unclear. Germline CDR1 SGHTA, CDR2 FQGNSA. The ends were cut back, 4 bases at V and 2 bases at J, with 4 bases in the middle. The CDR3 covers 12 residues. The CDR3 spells CASSSYTDTQYF. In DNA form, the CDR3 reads TGTGCCAGCAGCTCTTACACAGATACGCAGTATTTT.

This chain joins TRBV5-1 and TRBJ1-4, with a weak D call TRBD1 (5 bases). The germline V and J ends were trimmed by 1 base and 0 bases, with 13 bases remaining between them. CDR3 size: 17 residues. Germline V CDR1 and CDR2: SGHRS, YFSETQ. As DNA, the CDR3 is TGCGCCAGCAGCTTGTCACTCCAGGGACCAACTAATGAAAAACTGTTTTTT. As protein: CASSLSLQGPTNEKLFF.

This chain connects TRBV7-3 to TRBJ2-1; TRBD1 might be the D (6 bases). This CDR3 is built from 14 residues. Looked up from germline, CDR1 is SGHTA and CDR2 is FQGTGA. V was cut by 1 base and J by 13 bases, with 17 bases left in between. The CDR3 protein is CASSLNPGAGLQFF. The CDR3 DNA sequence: TGTGCCAGCAGCTTAAACCCAGGGGCTGGTTTACAGTTCTTC.

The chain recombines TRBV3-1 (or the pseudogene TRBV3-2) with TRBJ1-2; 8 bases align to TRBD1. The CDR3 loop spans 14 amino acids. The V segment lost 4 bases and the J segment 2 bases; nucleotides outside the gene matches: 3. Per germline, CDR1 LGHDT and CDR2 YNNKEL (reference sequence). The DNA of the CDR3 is TGTGCCAGCAGCCTTAGGACAGGGAACTATGGCTACACCTTC. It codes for CASSLRTGNYGYTF.

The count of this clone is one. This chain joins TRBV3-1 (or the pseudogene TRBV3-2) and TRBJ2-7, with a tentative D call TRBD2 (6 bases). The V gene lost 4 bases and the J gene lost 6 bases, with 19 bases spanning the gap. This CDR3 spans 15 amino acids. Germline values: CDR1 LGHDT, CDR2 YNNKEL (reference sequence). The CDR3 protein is CASSPPDPGVTEQYF. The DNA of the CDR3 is TGTGCCAGCAGCCCCCCAGACCCGGGGGTCACCGAGCAGTACTTC.

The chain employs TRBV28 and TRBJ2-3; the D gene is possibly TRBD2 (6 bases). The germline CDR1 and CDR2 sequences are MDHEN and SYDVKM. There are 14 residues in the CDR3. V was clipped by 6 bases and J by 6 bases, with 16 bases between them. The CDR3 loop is CASSPPGVVDTQYF. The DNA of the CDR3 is TGTGCCAGCAGCCCCCCGGGGGTAGTCGATACGCAGTATTTT.

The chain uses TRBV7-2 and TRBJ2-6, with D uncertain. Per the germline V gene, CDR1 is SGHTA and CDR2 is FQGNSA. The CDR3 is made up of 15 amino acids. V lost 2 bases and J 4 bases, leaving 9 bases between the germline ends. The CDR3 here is CASSLYESGANVLTF. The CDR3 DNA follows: TGTGCCAGCAGCTTATACGAATCCGGGGCCAACGTCCTGACTTTC. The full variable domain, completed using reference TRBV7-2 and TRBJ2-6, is GAGVSQSPSNKVTEKGKDVELRCDPISGHTALYWYRQSLGQGLEFLIYFQGNSAPDKSGLPSDRFSAERTGGSVSTLTIQRTQQEDSAVYLCASSLYESGANVLTFGAGSRLTVL.